This is a list of T cell receptor beta chains from one sample in a study of technical replicates of blood from several donors. Measured with immunoSEQ multiplex PCR; TCRdb has only the in-frame clones, and not every one. The repertoire has about 75,000 clones, approximately 97% of them found once; the top ten carry approximately 0.2%. The specimen was T cells isolated from PBMCs. The receptors here all came from a human donor in good health. Each CDR3 is given without its conserved first and last residue.

TRBV28	TRBJ2-5	ASSSGTSGRVFGETQY
TRBV27	TRBJ2-7	ASSLGGGTTYEQY
TRBV2	TRBJ2-7	ASSEVNSEQY
TRBV10-3	TRBJ2-3	AISAATGTDTQY
TRBV7-3	TRBJ2-1	ASSPISGGTYNEQF
TRBV5-1	TRBJ1-4	ASSFWTGGEKLF
TRBV29-1	TRBJ2-7	SVETSGSGYEQY
TRBV2	TRBJ1-2	ASRTGGIYGYT
TRBV7-9	TRBJ2-2	ASSQTGSNTGELF
TRBV4-1	TRBJ1-2	ASSQSLLTTQTHGYT
TRBV5-1	TRBJ1-4	ASSLAPTATNEKLF
TRBV14	TRBJ1-2	ASSQVGFRDRGQNYGYT
TRBV7-9	TRBJ2-3	ASSLVPVGSTDTQY